This T cell receptor beta chain was recorded in a study of neoadjuvant anti-PD-1 for oral cavity cancer. Study in general: Patients without progression received a fourth nivolumab dose around day 43, then surgical resection on days 50-56.

Six replicates per PBMC sample, mostly from roughly 470 ng of genomic DNA. Libraries were prepared by immunoSEQ multiplex PCR; TCRdb keeps only in-frame clonotypes and omits some of them. The table includes 15,000 to 20,000 clones, 65% to 70% detected once. The sequencing here drew on PBMCs, taken before nivolumab (anti-PD-1) treatment. This TCR was sampled from a person aged 35-79 years with oral cavity squamous cell carcinoma.

DNA for the CDR3: TGTGCCTGGAGGGAGGTTCCCGTCTACAATGAGCAGTTCTTC. Translated, it gives CAWREVPVYNEQFF. The V call is TRBV30, the J call TRBJ2-1; tentatively, D is TRBD2 (5 bases). Germline assignment: CDR1 GTSNPN and CDR2 SVGIG (reference sequence). This CDR3 is 14 amino acids long. Trimming removed 3 bases from V and 3 bases from J, with 12 bases in between. Filled out from reference TRBV30 and TRBJ2-1, the complete variable domain reads SQTIHQWPATLVQPVGSPLSLECTVEGTSNPNLYWYRQAAGRGLQLLFYSVGIGQISSEVPQNLSASRPQDRQFILSSKKLLLSDSGFYLCAWREVPVYNEQFFGPGTRLTVL.